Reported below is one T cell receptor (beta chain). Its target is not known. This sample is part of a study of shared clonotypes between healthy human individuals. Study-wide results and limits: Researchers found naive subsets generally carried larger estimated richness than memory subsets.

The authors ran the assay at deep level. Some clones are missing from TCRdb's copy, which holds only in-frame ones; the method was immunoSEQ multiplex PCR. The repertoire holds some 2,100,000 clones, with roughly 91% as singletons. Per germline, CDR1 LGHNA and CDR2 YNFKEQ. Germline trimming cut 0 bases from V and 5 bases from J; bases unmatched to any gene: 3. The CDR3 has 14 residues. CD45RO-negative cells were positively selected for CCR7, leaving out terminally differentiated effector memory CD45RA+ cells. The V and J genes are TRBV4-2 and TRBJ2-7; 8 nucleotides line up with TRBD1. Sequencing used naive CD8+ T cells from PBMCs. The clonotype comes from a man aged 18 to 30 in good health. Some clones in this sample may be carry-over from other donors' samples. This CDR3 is CASSQDRGLDEQYF. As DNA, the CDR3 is TGTGCCAGCAGCCAAGACAGGGGGCTTGACGAGCAGTACTTC.